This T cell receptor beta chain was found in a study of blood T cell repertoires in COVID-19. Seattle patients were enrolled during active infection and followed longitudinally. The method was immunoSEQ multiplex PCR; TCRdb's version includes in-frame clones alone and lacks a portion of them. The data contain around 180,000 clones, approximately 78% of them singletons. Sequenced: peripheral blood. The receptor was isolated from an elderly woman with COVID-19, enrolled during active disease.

The CDR3 nucleotides read TGTGCCAGCAGCTTGGCACAGGGGTTCTATGGCTACACCTTC. As protein: CASSLAQGFYGYTF. This chain links TRBV5-5 with TRBJ1-2; TRBD1 aligns across 7 bases. This CDR3 spans 14 amino acids. CDR1 is SGHKS, CDR2 YYEKEE, per germline (reference sequence). Trimming cost V 0 bases and J 4 bases; bases outside gene matches: 3.